The entry below gives a single TCR beta chain sequence along with its context. Its target antigen remains unknown. Base qualities were left out, and no much larger clone turns up one base away. This sample is drawn from a study of T cells in Graves' hyperthyroidism and ophthalmopathy (dated by TCRdb to between 2018 and 2020). About the study as a whole: A discovery cohort of fewer than 110 patients, 43 with Graves' ophthalmopathy and 57 with stable Graves' hyperthyroidism, was used to find distinguishing TCR V-J signatures. Following sampling, methimazole starting at 30 mg daily was given to hyperthyroidism patients, and high-dose intravenous methylprednisolone was given to ophthalmopathy patients. The paper reports TCR Vbeta CDR3 sequencing of fewer than 150 peripheral blood samples: around 41 ophthalmopathy, approximately 74 hyperthyroidism and approximately 17 progressor patients. The 100 discovery patients were randomly divided into training and test sets at a 7:3 ratio. An independent validation cohort of under 20 hyperthyroidism patients and some 15 patients who later progressed to ophthalmopathy tested prospective prediction of ophthalmopathy. Thyroid tissue and blood T-cell repertoires from about six Graves' hyperthyroidism patients were also compared in the study.

What the study reported, not specific to this receptor: Sample size was not statistically predetermined, and investigators were not blinded to group allocation. In validation, the model predicted progression to ophthalmopathy with around 71% sensitivity and roughly 75% specificity, a median of 6.5 months before onset. Most expanded thyroid clonotypes (frequency above 0.001) were also detected in blood, a finding suggesting that blood repertoires may reflect thyroid immune responses. A model built on a 13 V-J signature distinguished ophthalmopathy from stable hyperthyroidism, reaching about 88% sensitivity and around 82% specificity in cross-validation and 80%/75% in testing.

TCR beta CDR3 regions were amplified from RNA transcripts. The first round of RT-PCR for the TCR CDR3 was performed with the HTBI primer set and the Qiagen OneStep RT-PCR kit. Libraries were constructed in a second round of multiplex PCR, after which size selection and purification were performed. The libraries were sequenced on an Illumina HiSeq2000 using paired-end 100 bp reads. The authors processed their data as follows. Raw data were processed with SOAPnuke, discarding reads with adapters, uncalled bases, mean Phred below 15, or no exact constant-primer or identifier match. High-quality paired reads were merged using COPE v1.2.5, and each unique nucleotide sequence was defined as a clonotype. Clonotypes were aligned to IMGT TRBV, TRBD and TRBJ reference segments using MiTCR v1.1. The analysis included only V-J combinations with a frequency above 0.0001, which together covered more than 98% of the repertoires. A TCS score was defined as the ratio of F50 (clonal expansion) to E x V (chaos), with BLOSUM62-based TCRdist applied between CDR3 peptides within each V-J. Welch's t-statistics and random forest reduced roughly 540 V-J features to about 12, which were used in a naive Bayes classifier (R e1071). The similarity between thyroid and blood repertoires was quantified using the Morisita-Horn index. The public reads were reanalyzed by TCRdb: fastp trimming at Q25, MiXCR alignment, in-frame beta chains only. Rows are combined by CDR3 protein, so each entry shows the most common genes and DNA. TCRdb, not the authors, supplied the V and J calls. The sample table records 500,000 to 600,000 distinct CDR3 sequences; about 43% of these occur just once. Around 8% of the sample lies in the top ten.

Graves' hyperthyroidism was defined as stable when no progression to ophthalmopathy occurred over 18 months of follow-up. Hyperthyroidism patients were newly diagnosed, had a disease duration of under 2 months, and were aged 18 to 65 years. Patients with uncontrolled infections, other autoimmune diseases, pregnancy or lactation were excluded. Diagnoses were based on clinical symptoms, serum thyroxine and TRAb, thyroid ultrasound and orbital computed tomography. Trizol reagent was used to extract total RNA, and RNA quality was then checked on an Agilent 2100 Bioanalyzer. From cysteine to phenylalanine, the CDR3 is 17 amino acids long. The DNA shown is the 51-base CDR3, in frame from base 1. V is reduced by 3 bases and J by 0 bases, leaving a spacing of 17 bases between them. From a lookup of the germline V gene (reference sequence), CDR1 and CDR2 are LNHNV and YYDKDF.

The chain was built from TRBV15 and TRBJ1-1; TRBD1 might be the D gene, on 6 matching bases. The clonotype originates from a woman aged 18-29 years with Graves' hyperthyroidism. Sequenced input: peripheral blood or thyroid tissue (not recorded which). The bases are TGTGCCACCAGCAGCTTAGGGGGGGGCGTCATGAACACTGAAGCTTTCTTT. This translates into CATSSLGGGVMNTEAFF.